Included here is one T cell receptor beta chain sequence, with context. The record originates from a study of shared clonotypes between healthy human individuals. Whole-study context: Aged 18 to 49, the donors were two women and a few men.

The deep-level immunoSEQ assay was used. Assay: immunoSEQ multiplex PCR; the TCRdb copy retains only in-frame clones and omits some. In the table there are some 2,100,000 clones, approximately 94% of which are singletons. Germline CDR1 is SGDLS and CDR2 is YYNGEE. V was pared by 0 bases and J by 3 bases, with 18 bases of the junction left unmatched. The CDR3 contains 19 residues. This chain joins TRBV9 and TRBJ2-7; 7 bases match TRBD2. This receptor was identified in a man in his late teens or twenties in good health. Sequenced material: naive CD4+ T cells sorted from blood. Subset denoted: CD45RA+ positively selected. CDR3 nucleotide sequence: TGTGCCAGCAGCGTAGATCTAAGGAGGGAGGGGAATCGGGGCTACGAGCAGTACTTC. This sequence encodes CASSVDLRREGNRGYEQYF.